This T cell receptor (beta chain) originates from a study of blood T cell repertoires in COVID-19. Study details: Samples of COVID-19 (acute and convalescent) were obtained from the United States, Italy and Spain. Nucleic acid was either cDNA or gDNA, and it came from T cells, B-cell-depleted T cells, or PBMCs.

In the study's own analysis: Reference gene primer amplification in the assay estimated nucleated cell counts. Assay used: immunoSEQ multiplex PCR; TCRdb lists only in-frame clones, some missing. That table supplies the V and J calls and clone size; D and trimming were determined from the DNA. This sample has some 200,000 clones, with about 89% found just once. Participants were aged about 18 to 100 years, lived in under 30 US areas, and enrolled virtually. The CDR3 has 16 amino acids. Germline V CDR1 and CDR2: MNHEY, SMNVEV (reference sequence). J gave up 7 bases and V 0 bases, and 8 bases lay outside the gene matches.

This rearrangement joins TRBV27 to TRBJ1-5; TRBD1 agrees at 8 bases. The TCR was taken from a woman aged 18 to 35 who had recovered from COVID-19. The sample comprised PBMCs or T cells enriched from blood (not recorded which). CDR3 DNA: TGTGCCAGCAGTTTATCTGCAGGGGGCGAGAACCAGCCCCAGCATTTT. Protein sequence: CASSLSAGGENQPQHF.